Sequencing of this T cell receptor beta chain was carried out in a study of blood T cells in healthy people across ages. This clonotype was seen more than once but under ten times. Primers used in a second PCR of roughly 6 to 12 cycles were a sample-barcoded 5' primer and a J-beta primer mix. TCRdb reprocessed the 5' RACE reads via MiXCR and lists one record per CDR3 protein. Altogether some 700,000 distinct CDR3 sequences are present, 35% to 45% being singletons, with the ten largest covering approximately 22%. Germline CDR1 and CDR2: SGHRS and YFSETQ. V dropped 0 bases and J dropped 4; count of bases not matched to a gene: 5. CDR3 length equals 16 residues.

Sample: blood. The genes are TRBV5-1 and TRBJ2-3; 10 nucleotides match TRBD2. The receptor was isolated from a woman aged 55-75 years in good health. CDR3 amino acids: CASSLAPSGGPDTQYF. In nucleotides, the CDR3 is TGCGCCAGCAGCTTGGCCCCTAGCGGGGGCCCAGATACGCAGTATTTT. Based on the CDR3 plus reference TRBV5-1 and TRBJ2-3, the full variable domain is KAGVTQTPRYLIKTRGQQVTLSCSPISGHRSVSWYQQTPGQGLQFLFEYFSETQRNKGNFPGRFSGRQFSNSRSEMNVSTLELGDSALYLCASSLAPSGGPDTQYFGPGTRLTVL.